The source of this T cell receptor beta chain is a study of blood T cells in healthy people across ages (dated by TCRdb to between 2015 and 2017). Regarding the complete study: In model experiments, template switching captured about one uniquely barcoded TCR beta cDNA molecule for every two T cells. To avoid experimental bias, donors of different ages were distributed randomly across sequencing lanes. To track age-related changes in TCR beta repertoire diversity, the study relied on deep sequencing normalized with unique cDNA molecular identifiers. The donors were divided into four age groups: young (average approximately 16 years), middle-aged (approximately 39), aged (roughly 66) and long-lived (about 79). Two additional independent replicas of 1 million unique cDNA reads from the same blood draw were analyzed for two donors (one aged 18 to 30 and one aged 80 or older). The research as a whole found: Observed TCR beta diversity per million T cells fell roughly linearly with age, and a significant reduction was already apparent by age around 39. Conclusive comparison of naive and antigen-experienced compartments was prevented by the profiling of bulk unsorted PBMCs. Because donor CMV infection status was unknown, age-related changes in expanded clonotypes were potentially confounded. The percentage of naive T cells measured by flow cytometry correlated strongly with observed TCR beta diversity. Estimates of total diversity from one million sequenced T cells were regarded as lower bounds and underestimates. Compared with the aged group, more naive CD4+ T cells, fewer expanded clones and increased TCR diversity were shown by the long-lived group, suggesting age selection.

Donors were a few dozen systemically healthy Caucasian individuals from Russia aged roughly 6 to 90 years. About 9.6 milliliters of peripheral blood were collected from each donor into EDTA-treated Vacutainer tubes. PBMCs were isolated by Ficoll-Paque density-gradient centrifugation, with at least 7 million obtained per sample. Total RNA was extracted from PBMCs with Trizol reagent, with at least 6 micrograms obtained per sample. The percentages of naive CD45RAhigh/CD27high T cells were determined by flow cytometry on a PBMC aliquot from every donor. On this clonotype: No antigen is known for it. Per-base quality was not reported, and no clone a single base away is much larger than it.

Reading the germline V gene gives CDR1 LGHNA and CDR2 YSLEER. At the junction V is shortened by 4 bases and J by 1 base; bases outside the gene matches: 15. Measured from the cysteine to the phenylalanine, the CDR3 is 21 residues long. This entry keeps only the CDR3 DNA: 63 bases, framed from base 1. Libraries were prepared through 5' RACE. Sequencer: Illumina HiSeq 2500. A second PCR of roughly 6 to 11 cycles was run with a J-beta primer mix and a sample-barcoded 5' primer. A template-switch 5' adaptor carrying 12 random nucleotides introduced a unique molecular identifier onto each TCR beta cDNA molecule. Each sample yielded at least 2.5 million CDR3-containing paired-end reads. First-strand cDNA was synthesized from all RNA with the Mint cDNA synthesis kit, primed by a TRBC-specific oligonucleotide. Following uracil-DNA glycosylase treatment, a first 18-cycle PCR with universal primers M1SS and BC2_uni_R was performed on all cDNA. In the original analysis: For normalization, 1 million high-quality reads were randomly selected from each sample, with every read carrying a distinct molecular identifier. Reads with shared molecular identifiers were discarded instead of being binned into consensus sequences. MiTCR, with a Q25 quality threshold and the strictest error-elimination algorithm, was used for CDR3 identification, clonotype clustering and error correction. A nonparametric unseen species model with Euler transformation was used to estimate a lower bound on total TCR beta diversity. The public sequencing data were trimmed at Q25 with fastp and processed into clonotypes with MiXCR by TCRdb, which kept only in-frame beta chains. Rows matching on CDR3 protein sequence are summarized as one entry with the most common DNA and genes. The V and J calls follow TCRdb's processing rather than the paper's. Within this sample are around 1.1 million distinct CDR3 sequences, with about two fifths of them counted one time only. Clones ranked in the top ten supply under 15% of the sample.

The V and J genes are TRBV4-3 and TRBJ2-1, and TRBD2 matches 14 of the central bases. The clonotype comes from a man between 18 and 35 years old in good health. Sequencing was performed on blood. The CDR3 protein: CASSLWDVGLAGGESYNEQFF. Read as DNA, the sequence is TGCGCCAGCAGCCTCTGGGACGTTGGACTAGCGGGGGGTGAGTCCTACAATGAGCAGTTCTTC.